The 18 T cell receptor beta chains below were found in one sample sequenced in a study of T cell repertoires in cytomegalovirus infection. Their antigens are not known. TCRdb re-derived calls from the reads in MiXCR, one entry per CDR3 protein. The sample lists more than 40,000 distinct CDR3 sequences, under 25% seen once, with roughly 90% in the top ten. The sample was CD8+ T cells from cultured PBMCs, taken from culture after CMV antigen stimulation. The source of these receptors is a human donor in good health (CMV status not recorded). Some clones in this sample may be carry-over from other donors' samples.

J is TRBJ2-7 and V is TRBV19; 7 positions agree with TRBD1. Per the germline V gene, CDR1 is LNHDA and CDR2 is SQIVND (reference sequence). The CDR3 totals 14 residues. V shed 1 base, J shed 5 bases, and the junction held 5 bases outside the gene matches. The CDR3 DNA is TGTGCCAGTAGTATAGGGACAGGTGCCGACGAGCAGTACTTC. This gives the protein CASSIGTGADEQYF. Together with reference TRBV19 and TRBJ2-7, the CDR3 gives the full variable domain: DGGITQSPKYLFRKEGQNVTLSCEQNLNHDAMYWYRQDPGQGLRLIYYSQIVNDFQKGDIAEGYSVSREKKESFPLTVTSAQKNPTAFYLCASSIGTGADEQYFGPGTRLTVT.

This CDR3 is CATSREVSGRDTQYF. The CDR3 DNA follows: TGTGCCACCAGCAGAGAAGTCAGCGGGAGAGATACGCAGTATTTT. The gene calls are TRBV15 and TRBJ2-3; TRBD2 aligns across 8 bases. Trimming removed 0 bases from V and 5 bases from J; junction bases left unmatched: 4. Germline V gene data show CDR1 as LNHNV and CDR2 as YYDKDF (reference sequence). The CDR3 length is 15 residues. Filled out from reference TRBV15 and TRBJ2-3, the complete variable domain reads DAMVIQNPRYQVTQFGKPVTLSCSQTLNHNVMYWYQQKSSQAPKLLFHYYDKDFNNEADTPDNFQSRRPNTSFCFLDIRSPGLGDTAMYLCATSREVSGRDTQYFGPGTRLTVL.

This clonotype was observed a few times. The chain combines TRBV7-8 with TRBJ2-1; D is tentatively TRBD1 or TRBD2 (5 bases each). V dropped 9 bases and J dropped 7 bases, with 19 bases sitting between them. In germline, CDR1 is SGHVS, CDR2 FQNEAQ. The CDR3 is made up of 14 amino acids. The CDR3 sequence is CASEVKGPPNEQFF. The CDR3 DNA follows: TGTGCCAGTGAGGTGAAGGGACCCCCGAATGAGCAGTTCTTC.

This sequence joins TRBV4-1 and TRBJ1-2; D is unresolved. V gave up 5 bases and J gave up 8 bases, with 9 bases separating them. The CDR3 covers 11 residues. Germline V CDR1 and CDR2: MGHRA, YSYEKL. CDR3 sequence (DNA): TGCGCCAGCAGCTCGAATCGCGGCTACACCTTC. This encodes CASSSNRGYTF.

This clonotype has a handful of counts. J is TRBJ2-5 and V is TRBV7-2; TRBD2 matches at 9 bases. Germline CDR1 and CDR2: SGHTA and FQGNSA. With 5 bases clipped from V and 3 bases from J, the junction kept 4 bases outside the gene matches. The CDR3 length is 14 residues. CDR3 sequence (DNA): TGTGCCAGCAGCGTCCGACTAGCGGAAGAGACCCAGTACTTC. As protein: CASSVRLAEETQYF. The whole variable domain, filled in from reference TRBV7-2 and TRBJ2-5, reads GAGVSQSPSNKVTEKGKDVELRCDPISGHTALYWYRQSLGQGLEFLIYFQGNSAPDKSGLPSDRFSAERTGGSVSTLTIQRTQQEDSAVYLCASSVRLAEETQYFGPGTRLLVL.

This rearrangement joins TRBV12-3 or TRBV12-4 to TRBJ1-1, with TRBD1 matching 9 bases. V was clipped by 3 bases and J by 5 bases; unmatched bases: 4. The CDR3 covers 14 residues. CDR3 coding DNA: TGTGCCAGCAGTTTGGGGACAGGGCAGACTGAAGCTTTCTTT. Translation gives CASSLGTGQTEAFF.

The chain is built from TRBV6-5 and TRBJ2-3, with D possibly being TRBD1 (5 bases). The V gene's germline CDR1 is MNHEY and CDR2 SVGAGI. This CDR3 spans 15 amino acids. Trimming took off 2 bases at V and 2 bases at J, with 11 bases between the two ends. Written as DNA, the CDR3 is TGTGCCAGCAGTTACGCAGGGATGTCCACAGATACGCAGTATTTT. As protein: CASSYAGMSTDTQYF.

J is TRBJ2-5 and V is TRBV7-2; D uncertain. The CDR3 length is 14 residues. Trimming took 1 base from V and 1 from J, leaving 7 bases between them. Germline loops: CDR1 SGHTA, CDR2 FQGNSA. CDR3 bases: TGTGCCAGCAGCTTAGACCAGTTCCAAGAGACCCAGTACTTC. Translation gives CASSLDQFQETQYF.

This clonotype appeared a single time. The chain combines TRBV6-5 with TRBJ2-2, with 9 bases aligning to TRBD1. Trimming at V came to 0 bases and at J to 4 bases, leaving 3 bases not matched to a gene. CDR3 length equals 16 residues. Germline loops: CDR1 MNHEY, CDR2 SVGAGI. The CDR3 spells CASSYSWTGVTGELFF. CDR3 bases: TGTGCCAGCAGTTACTCGTGGACAGGGGTCACCGGGGAGCTGTTTTTT.

This sequence joins TRBV6-5 and TRBJ2-7, with TRBD2 matching 9 bases. The CDR3 contains 15 residues. Germline V gives CDR1 MNHEY, CDR2 SVGAGI. V shed 4 bases and J 0 bases; nucleotides not matched to a gene: 4. In DNA, the CDR3 is TGTGCCAGCAGTTTCACTAGCGGGTCCTCCTACGAGCAGTACTTC. Its protein product is CASSFTSGSSYEQYF.

The chain has TRBV6-5 and TRBJ2-2; 7 bases line up with TRBD1. The CDR3 totals 16 residues. Trimming took 5 bases from V and 0 from J; bases not matched to a gene: 6. Germline values: CDR1 MNHEY, CDR2 SVGAGI. CDR3 coding DNA: TGTGCCAGCAGTCGACGGGGACAGACGAACACCGGGGAGCTGTTTTTT. It encodes CASSRRGQTNTGELFF.

In this sample, this clonotype turned up a few times. The rearrangement uses TRBV9 and TRBJ2-7, with D tentatively TRBD1 (5 bases). This CDR3 has 16 residues. Germline CDR1 and CDR2: SGDLS and YYNGEE. V dropped 4 bases and J dropped 2 bases, with 19 bases sitting between them. The CDR3 nucleotides read TGTGCCAGCAGCCCCCAACCCGAGACAGTAACCTACGAGCAGTACTTC. It is translated as CASSPQPETVTYEQYF. The variable domain in full, with the rest retrieved from reference TRBV9 and TRBJ2-7, is DSGVTQTPKHLITATGQRVTLRCSPRSGDLSVYWYQQSLDQGLQFLIQYYNGEERAKGNILERFSAQQFPDLHSELNLSSLELGDSALYFCASSPQPETVTYEQYFGPGTRLTVT.

This clonotype was picked up one time. V and J are TRBV7-6 and TRBJ1-2, with D unresolved. The CDR3 is 15 residues long. V lost 1 base and J 4 bases, leaving 13 bases between the germline ends. The germline V gene has CDR1 SGHVS and CDR2 FNYEAQ. The CDR3 reads CASSLDTSGVYGYTF. The CDR3 DNA is TGTGCCAGCAGCTTAGATACCAGCGGGGTCTATGGCTACACCTTC.

The V and J genes are TRBV15 and TRBJ1-5; a possible D gene is TRBD1 (5 bases). The germline gives CDR1 LNHNV, CDR2 YYDKDF (reference sequence). Between the trimmed V and J ends, which lost 3 bases and 0 bases, there was a span of 9 bases. The CDR3 consists of 15 residues. CDR3 protein: CATSRDTYSNQPQHF. CDR3 bases: TGTGCCACCAGCAGGGACACGTATAGCAATCAGCCCCAGCATTTT.

The chain uses TRBV7-6 and TRBJ2-1; D is unresolved. CDR1 and CDR2 (germline): SGHVS, FNYEAQ. The CDR3 length is 14 residues. V was clipped by 1 base and J by 4 bases, with 8 bases between them. The CDR3 bases are TGTGCCAGCAGCTTAGAGGACGGTTACAATGAGCAGTTCTTC. Protein product: CASSLEDGYNEQFF.

V and J are TRBV10-3 and TRBJ2-7; 7 nucleotides match TRBD1. Looked up from germline, CDR1 is ENHRY and CDR2 is SYGVKD. The CDR3 runs 14 residues. V gave up 3 bases and J gave up 7 bases; unmatched junction bases: 9. This CDR3 is CAISDIRGPWEQYF. CDR3 bases: TGTGCCATCAGTGATATAAGGGGGCCTTGGGAGCAGTACTTC.

The V call is TRBV7-9, the J call TRBJ2-1; TRBD2 agrees at 7 bases. There are 15 residues in the CDR3. Trimming at V came to 0 bases and at J to 2 bases, leaving 1 base not matched to a gene. Germline loops: CDR1 SEHNR, CDR2 FQNEAQ (reference sequence). CDR3 region: CASSLAGTTYNEQFF. As DNA, the CDR3 is TGTGCCAGCAGCTTAGCCGGGACTACCTACAATGAGCAGTTCTTC.

This clonotype has a handful of counts. This sequence joins TRBV6-2 or TRBV6-3 and TRBJ2-1; TRBD1 might be the D (5 bases). Germline CDR1 reads MNHEY; CDR2 reads SVGEGT. The length of the CDR3 is 15 residues. The V end lost 5 bases, the J end lost 5 bases, and 16 bases lay between the germline ends. The CDR3 coding sequence is TGTGCCAGCAGTGGAAGGGGTGGCCCCAACAATGAGCAGTTCTTC. Its protein product is CASSGRGGPNNEQFF.